Many counts were recorded for the clone carrying this T cell receptor (beta chain). Germline lookup yields CDR1 SGHTS and CDR2 YDEGEE. The CDR3 runs to 13 residues. The ends were cut back, 4 bases at V and 3 bases at J, with 11 bases in the middle. Each CDR3 protein gets one entry after TCRdb re-called the RT-PCR reads with MiXCR. The table records about 700,000 distinct CDR3 sequences, 12% to 15% of them present only once. The sequenced sample consisted of memory CD4+ T cells from blood. This sequence originates from a female donor in good health, serving as a healthy control. The rearrangement joins TRBV5-8 to TRBJ2-7; D is perhaps TRBD1 or TRBD2 (5 bases each). CDR3 in DNA: TGTGCCAGCAGCCACGCAGGGAGCTACGAGCAGTACTTC. It yields the protein CASSHAGSYEQYF.